This record looks at one TCR beta chain sequence and its context. This specimen belongs to a study of blood T cell repertoires in COVID-19. Study summary: PBMCs, B-cell-depleted T cells, or T cells were the source of the cDNA or gDNA that made up the material.

TCRdb's table, derived via immunoSEQ multiplex PCR, lists solely in-frame clones and lacks some. This sample has roughly 160,000 clones, with around four fifths found just once. Donors were grouped by their self-reported clinical history. The V and J ends lost 6 bases and 4 bases, in that order; junction bases with no gene match: 9. The CDR3 has 15 amino acids. Germline assignment: CDR1 SEHNR and CDR2 FQNEAQ (reference sequence). Sequencing used PBMCs or T cells enriched from blood (not recorded which). This receptor was obtained from a woman aged 55-70 years who had recovered from COVID-19. This chain connects TRBV7-9 to TRBJ2-1, with 7 bases identical to TRBD1. CDR3 sequence: CASSKPGQRYNEQFF. The CDR3, as DNA: TGTGCCAGCAGTAAACCGGGACAGAGATACAATGAGCAGTTCTTC.